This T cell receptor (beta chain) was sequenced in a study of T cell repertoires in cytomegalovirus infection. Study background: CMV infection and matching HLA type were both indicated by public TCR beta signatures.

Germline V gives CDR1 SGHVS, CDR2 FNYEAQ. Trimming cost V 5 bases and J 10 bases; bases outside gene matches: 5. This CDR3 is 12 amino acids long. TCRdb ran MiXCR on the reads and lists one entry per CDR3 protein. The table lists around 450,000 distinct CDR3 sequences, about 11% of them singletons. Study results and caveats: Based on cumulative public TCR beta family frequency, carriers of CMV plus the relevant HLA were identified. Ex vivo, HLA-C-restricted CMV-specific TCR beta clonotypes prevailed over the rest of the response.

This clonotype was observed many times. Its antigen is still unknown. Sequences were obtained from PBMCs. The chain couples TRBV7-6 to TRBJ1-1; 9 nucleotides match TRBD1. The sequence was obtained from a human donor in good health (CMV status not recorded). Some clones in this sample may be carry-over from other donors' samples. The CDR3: CASSPGQGPAFF. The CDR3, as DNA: TGTGCCAGCAGCCCCGGACAGGGGCCAGCTTTCTTT.